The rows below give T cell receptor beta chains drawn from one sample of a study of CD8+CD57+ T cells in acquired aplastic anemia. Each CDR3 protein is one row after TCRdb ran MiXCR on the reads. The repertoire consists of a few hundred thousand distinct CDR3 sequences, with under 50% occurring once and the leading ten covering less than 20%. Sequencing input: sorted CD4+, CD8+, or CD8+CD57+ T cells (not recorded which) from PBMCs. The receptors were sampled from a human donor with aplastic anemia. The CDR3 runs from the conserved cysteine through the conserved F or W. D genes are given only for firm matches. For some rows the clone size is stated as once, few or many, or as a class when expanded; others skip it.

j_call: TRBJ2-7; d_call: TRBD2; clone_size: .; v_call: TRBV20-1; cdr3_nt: TGCAGTGCGACGCGGGGGGTAGGGTGGAACGAGCAGTACTTC; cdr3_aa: CSATRGVGWNEQYF
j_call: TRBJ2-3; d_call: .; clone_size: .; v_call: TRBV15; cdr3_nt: TGTGCCACCAGCAGAGGTGGGCGGCTGGCAGACCCCCAGGGCACAGATACGCAGTATTTT; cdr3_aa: CATSRGGRLADPQGTDTQYF
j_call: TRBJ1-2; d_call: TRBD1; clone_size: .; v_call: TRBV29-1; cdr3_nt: TGCAGCGCAGGACAGGGGATTAGTTATGGCTACACCTTC; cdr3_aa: CSAGQGISYGYTF
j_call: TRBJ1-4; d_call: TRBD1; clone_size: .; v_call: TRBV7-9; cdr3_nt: TGTGCCAGCAGCTTAGGGGGACAGGGGGCTGAAAAACTGTCTTTT; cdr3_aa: CASSLGGQGAEKLSF
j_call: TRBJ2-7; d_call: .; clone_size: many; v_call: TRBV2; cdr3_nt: TGTGCCAGCTGCTCGATGGGATTCTACGAGCAGTACTTC; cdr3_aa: CASCSMGFYEQYF
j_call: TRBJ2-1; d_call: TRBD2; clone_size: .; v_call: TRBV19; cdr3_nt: TGTGCCAGTAGTAAGCGGGGGGCGAGGGGCAATGAGCAGTTCTTC; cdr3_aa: CASSKRGARGNEQFF
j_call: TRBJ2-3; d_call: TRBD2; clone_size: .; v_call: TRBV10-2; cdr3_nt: TGCGCCAGCAGTGGGCGGGGACTAGCGGGGGGGCCGGGCACAGATACGCAGTATTTT; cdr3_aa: CASSGRGLAGGPGTDTQYF
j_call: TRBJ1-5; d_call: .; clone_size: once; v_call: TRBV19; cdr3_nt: TGTGCCACCTATGACAGAGGTGCGCCTAATCGGCCCCAGCATTTT; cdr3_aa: CATYDRGAPNRPQHF
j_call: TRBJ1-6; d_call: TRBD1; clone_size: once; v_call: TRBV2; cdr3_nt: TGTGCCAGCAGTCCCACAGGGGGAGCGAATTCACCCCTCCACTTT; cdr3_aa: CASSPTGGANSPLHF
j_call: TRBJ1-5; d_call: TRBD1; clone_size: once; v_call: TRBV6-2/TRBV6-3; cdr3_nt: TGTGCCAGCAGATACGGACAGGTTCGCGGTCCCCAGCATTTT; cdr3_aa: CASRYGQVRGPQHF
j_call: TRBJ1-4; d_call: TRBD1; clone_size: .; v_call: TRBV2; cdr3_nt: TGTGCCATCAGAAAGGGACAGGGGTATGAAAAACTGTTTTTT; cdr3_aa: CAIRKGQGYEKLFF
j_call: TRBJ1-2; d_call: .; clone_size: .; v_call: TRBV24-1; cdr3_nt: TGTGCCACCAGTGATTTGGCGGGCGACTATGGCTACACCTTC; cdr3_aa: CATSDLAGDYGYTF
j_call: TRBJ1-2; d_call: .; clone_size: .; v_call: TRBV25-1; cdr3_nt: TGTGCCAGCAGTTCCGGGGCCGGCTACACCTTC; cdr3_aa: CASSSGAGYTF
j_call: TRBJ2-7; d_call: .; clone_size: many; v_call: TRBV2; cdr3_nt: TGTGCCAGCAGTGACCAACAGGGAAGGAAGTACTTC; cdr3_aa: CASSDQQGRKYF
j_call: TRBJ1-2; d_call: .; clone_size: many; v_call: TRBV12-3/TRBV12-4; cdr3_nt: TGTGCCAGCAGTTTCCGGTACCGAACTAACTATGGCTACACCTTC; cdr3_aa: CASSFRYRTNYGYTF
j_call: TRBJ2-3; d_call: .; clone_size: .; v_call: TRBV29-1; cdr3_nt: TGCAGCATCGATATAGGCACAGATACACAGTATTTT; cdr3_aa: CSIDIGTDTQYF
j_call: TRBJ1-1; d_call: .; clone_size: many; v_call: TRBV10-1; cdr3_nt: TGCGCCAGCAGTGAGGGGACGACTTCAAACACTGAAGCTTTCTTT; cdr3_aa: CASSEGTTSNTEAFF
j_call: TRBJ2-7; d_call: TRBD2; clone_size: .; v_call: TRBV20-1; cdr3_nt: TGCAGTGCTAGGGATTTGAAGACTAGCGGGGGACTTTACGAGCAGTACTTC; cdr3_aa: CSARDLKTSGGLYEQYF
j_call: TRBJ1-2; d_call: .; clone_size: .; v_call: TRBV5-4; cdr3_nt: TGTGCCAGCAGCTTGGGGAACTATGGCTACACCTTC; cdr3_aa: CASSLGNYGYTF
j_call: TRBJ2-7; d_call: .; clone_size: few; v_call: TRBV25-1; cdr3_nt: TGTGCCAGCAGTGGGGGACACTCCTACGAGCAGTACTTC; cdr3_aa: CASSGGHSYEQYF
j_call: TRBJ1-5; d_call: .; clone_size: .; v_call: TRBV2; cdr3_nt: TGTGCCAGCAGCTTGTTTGGCCGCAATCAGCCCCAGCATTTT; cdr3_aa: CASSLFGRNQPQHF
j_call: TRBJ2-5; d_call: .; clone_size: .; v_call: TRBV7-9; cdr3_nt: TGTGCCAGCAGCCCCGCCCATCAAGAGACCCAGTACTTC; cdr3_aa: CASSPAHQETQYF
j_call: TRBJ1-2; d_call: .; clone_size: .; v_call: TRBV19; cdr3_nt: TGTGCCAGTAGTAGGAGGGAAGGCTATGGCTACACCTTC; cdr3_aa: CASSRREGYGYTF
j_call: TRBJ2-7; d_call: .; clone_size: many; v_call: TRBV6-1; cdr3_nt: TGTGCCAGCAACGACTACTCCTACGAGCAGTACTTC; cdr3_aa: CASNDYSYEQYF
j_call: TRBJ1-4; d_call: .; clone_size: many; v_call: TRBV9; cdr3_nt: TGTGCCAGCAGCACGGCTAATGAAAAACTGTTTTTT; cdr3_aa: CASSTANEKLFF
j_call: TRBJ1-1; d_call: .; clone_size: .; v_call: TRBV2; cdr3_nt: TGTGCCAGCAGGGCGGGCACTGAAGCTTTCTTT; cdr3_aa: CASRAGTEAFF
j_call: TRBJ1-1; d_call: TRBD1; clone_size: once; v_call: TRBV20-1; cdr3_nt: TGCAGTGCTAGAGGGGACAGGGAAACTGAAGCTTTCTTT; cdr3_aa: CSARGDRETEAFF
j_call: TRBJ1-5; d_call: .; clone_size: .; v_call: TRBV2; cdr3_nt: TGTGCCAGCAGTGAACAGAATCAGCCCCAGCATTTT; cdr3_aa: CASSEQNQPQHF
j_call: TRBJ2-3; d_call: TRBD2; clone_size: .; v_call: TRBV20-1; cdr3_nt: TGCAGTGCCCCAACAAGGGAGGGAGATCCCGCAGATACGCAGTATTTT; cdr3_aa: CSAPTREGDPADTQYF
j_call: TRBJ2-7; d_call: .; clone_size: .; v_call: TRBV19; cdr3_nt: TGTGCCAGCAGTGAAGCCGCCCGCCGGGGCCCCTACGAGCAGTACTTC; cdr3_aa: CASSEAARRGPYEQYF
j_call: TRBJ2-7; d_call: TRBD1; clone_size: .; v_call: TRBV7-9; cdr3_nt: TGTGCCAGCAGCCCCGACAGGGGGGCCTACGAGCAGTACTTC; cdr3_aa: CASSPDRGAYEQYF
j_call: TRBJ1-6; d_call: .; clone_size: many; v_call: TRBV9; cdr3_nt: TGTGCCAGCAGCCCTACTCCTAACAGATCCGCTAATTCACCCCTCCACTTT; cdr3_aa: CASSPTPNRSANSPLHF
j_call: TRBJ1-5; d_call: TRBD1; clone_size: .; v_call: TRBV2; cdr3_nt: TGTGCCAGCAGTGCGACAGGGTACTCGGGCAATCAGCCCCAGCATTTT; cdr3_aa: CASSATGYSGNQPQHF
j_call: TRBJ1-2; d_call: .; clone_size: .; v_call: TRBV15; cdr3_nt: TGTGCCACCAGCAGAGAAGCAGGCTATGGCTACACCTTC; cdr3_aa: CATSREAGYGYTF
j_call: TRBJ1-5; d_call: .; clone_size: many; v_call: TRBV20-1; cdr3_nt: TGCAGCTGTATCCCCGGGGGGTATAGCAATCAGCCCCAGCATTTT; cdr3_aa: CSCIPGGYSNQPQHF
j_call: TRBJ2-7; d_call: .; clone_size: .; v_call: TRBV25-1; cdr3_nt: TGTGCCAGCAGTGAAGCTCCGGGACCCCGATCCTACGAGCAGTACTTC; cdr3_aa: CASSEAPGPRSYEQYF
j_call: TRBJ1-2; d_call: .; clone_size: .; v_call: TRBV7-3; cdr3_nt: TGCGCCAGCACCCCAAGTAGACAGGCTAACTATGGCTACACCTTC; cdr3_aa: CASTPSRQANYGYTF
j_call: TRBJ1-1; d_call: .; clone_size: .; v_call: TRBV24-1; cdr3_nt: TGTGCCACCAGTGCCCAGGGAGGCACTGAAGCTTTCTTT; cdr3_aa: CATSAQGGTEAFF
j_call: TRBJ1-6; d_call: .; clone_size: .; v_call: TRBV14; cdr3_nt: TGTGCCAGCAGCCGGGCATTTAGCAATCAGCCCCTCCACTTT; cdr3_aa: CASSRAFSNQPLHF
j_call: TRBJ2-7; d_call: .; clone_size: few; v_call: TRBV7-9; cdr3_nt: TGTGCCAGCAGCCCATTACAGAGGGGGGACGAGCAGTACTTC; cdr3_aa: CASSPLQRGDEQYF
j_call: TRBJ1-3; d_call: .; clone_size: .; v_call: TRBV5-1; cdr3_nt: TGCGCCAGCAGCTTGGCCATGGCAGGGACTGGAAACACCATATATTTT; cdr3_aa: CASSLAMAGTGNTIYF
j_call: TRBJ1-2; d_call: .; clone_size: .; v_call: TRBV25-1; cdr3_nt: TGTGCCAGCTCACCACCCGAAGGCGGCGCAAGGGGTCGAGACCTGTATGGCTACACCTTC; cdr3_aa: CASSPPEGGARGRDLYGYTF
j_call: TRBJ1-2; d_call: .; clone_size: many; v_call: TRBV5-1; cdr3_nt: TGCGCCAGCAGCCAGGACAGAGATGGCTACACCTTC; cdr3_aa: CASSQDRDGYTF
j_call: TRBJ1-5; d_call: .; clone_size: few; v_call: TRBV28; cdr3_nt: TGTGCCAGCAGTCCCTCGGGGGGGGCTAGCAATCAGCCCCAGCATTTT; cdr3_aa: CASSPSGGASNQPQHF
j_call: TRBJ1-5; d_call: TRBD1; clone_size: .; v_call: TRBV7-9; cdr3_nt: TGTGCCAGCAGCTTAGGAGGGACAGTTAATCAGCCCCAGCATTTT; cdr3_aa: CASSLGGTVNQPQHF
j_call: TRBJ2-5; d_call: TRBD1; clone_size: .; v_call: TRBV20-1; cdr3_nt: TGCAGTGCTTTACCTCGGGACAGGGTCCAAGAGACCCAGTACTTC; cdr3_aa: CSALPRDRVQETQYF
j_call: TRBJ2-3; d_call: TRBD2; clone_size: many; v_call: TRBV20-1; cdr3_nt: TGCAGTGCTAGAAGGCGGGGGGATGACACAGATACGCAGTATTTT; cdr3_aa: CSARRRGDDTDTQYF
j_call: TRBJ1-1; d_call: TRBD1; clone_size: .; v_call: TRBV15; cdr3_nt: TGTGCCACCAGCAGAGATCAGGGGGACACTGAAGCTCTCTTT; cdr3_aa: CATSRDQGDTEALF
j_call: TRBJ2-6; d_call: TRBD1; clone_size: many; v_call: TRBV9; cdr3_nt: TGTGCCAGCAGCAGAGACCCGGACAGGGGTGTTGGGGCCAACGTCCTGACTTTC; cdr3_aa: CASSRDPDRGVGANVLTF